This TCR beta chain comes out of a study of neoadjuvant nivolumab and ipilimumab in lung cancer. Overall study: Patients got nivolumab 3 mg/kg on days 1, 15 and 29; combination added ipilimumab 1 mg/kg day 1.

Trimming took 5 bases from V and 0 from J, leaving 21 bases between them. CDR1 SGHNT and CDR2 YENEEA come from the germline V gene. The CDR3 has 18 amino acids. Of note for this clone: Its antigen is as yet unknown.

Study-wide findings and caveats: Higher pretherapy blood TCR richness went with higher resected-tumor richness. Compared with tumor-adjacent uninvolved lung, resected tumors showed greater richness and clonality.

The assay was immunoSEQ multiplex PCR, and TCRdb's table has in-frame clones only and misses some. The sample comprises 25,000 to 30,000 clones, around 80% of which are singletons, and 6.1% rests with the top ten. Sequencing was performed on peripheral blood, taken before neoadjuvant nivolumab, alone or with ipilimumab. V is TRBV11-3 and J is TRBJ2-3, with a weak D call TRBD2 (6 bases). This TCR was recovered from an adult with non-small cell lung cancer. CDR3 in amino acids: CASSLGGGYLSSTDTQYF. CDR3 DNA: TGTGCCAGCAGCCTCGGGGGAGGATATTTATCTAGCACAGATACGCAGTATTTT.